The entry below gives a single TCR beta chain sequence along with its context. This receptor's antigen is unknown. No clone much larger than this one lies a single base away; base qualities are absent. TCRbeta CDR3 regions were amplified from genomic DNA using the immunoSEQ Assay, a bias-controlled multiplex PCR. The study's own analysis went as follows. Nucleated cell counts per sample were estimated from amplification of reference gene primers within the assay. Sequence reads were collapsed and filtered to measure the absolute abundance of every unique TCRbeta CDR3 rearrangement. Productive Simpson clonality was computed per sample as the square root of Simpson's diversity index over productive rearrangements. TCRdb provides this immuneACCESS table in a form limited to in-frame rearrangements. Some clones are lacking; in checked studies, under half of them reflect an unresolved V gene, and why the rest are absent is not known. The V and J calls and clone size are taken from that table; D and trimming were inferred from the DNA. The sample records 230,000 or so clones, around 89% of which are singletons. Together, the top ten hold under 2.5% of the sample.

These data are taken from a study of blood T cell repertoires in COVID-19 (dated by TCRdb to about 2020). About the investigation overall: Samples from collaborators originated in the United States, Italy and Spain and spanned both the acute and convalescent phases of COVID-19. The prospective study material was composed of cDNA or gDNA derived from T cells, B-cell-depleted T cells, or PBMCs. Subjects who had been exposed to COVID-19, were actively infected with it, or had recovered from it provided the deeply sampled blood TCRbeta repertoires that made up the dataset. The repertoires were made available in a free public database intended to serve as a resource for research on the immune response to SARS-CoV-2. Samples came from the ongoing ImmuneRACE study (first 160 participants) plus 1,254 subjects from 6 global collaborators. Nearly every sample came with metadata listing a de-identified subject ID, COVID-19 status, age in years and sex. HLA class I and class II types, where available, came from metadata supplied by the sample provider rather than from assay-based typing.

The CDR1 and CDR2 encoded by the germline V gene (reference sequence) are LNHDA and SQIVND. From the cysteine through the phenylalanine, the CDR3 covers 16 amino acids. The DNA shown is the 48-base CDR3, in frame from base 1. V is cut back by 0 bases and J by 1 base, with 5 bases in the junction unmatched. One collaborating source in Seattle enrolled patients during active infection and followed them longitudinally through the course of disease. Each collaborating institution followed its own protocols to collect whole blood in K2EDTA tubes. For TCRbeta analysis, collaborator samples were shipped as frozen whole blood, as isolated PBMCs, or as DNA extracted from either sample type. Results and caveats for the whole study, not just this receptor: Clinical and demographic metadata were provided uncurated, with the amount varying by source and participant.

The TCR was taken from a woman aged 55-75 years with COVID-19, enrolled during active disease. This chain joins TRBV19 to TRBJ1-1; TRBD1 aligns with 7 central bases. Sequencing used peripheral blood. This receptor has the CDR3 CASSIDVTGWNTEAFF. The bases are TGTGCCAGTAGTATAGATGTGACAGGGTGGAACACTGAAGCTTTCTTT.